This entry concerns a single T cell receptor (beta chain). These data originate in a study of blood T cell repertoires in COVID-19. The method was immunoSEQ multiplex PCR; TCRdb's version includes in-frame clones alone and lacks a portion of them. The sample has some 14,000 clones; 65% to 80% are singletons. Source material: peripheral blood. The receptor's source is an elderly woman with acute or convalescent COVID-19.

DNA for the CDR3: TGTGCCAGCAGCCCGGGGAGGGGGTATAGCACCTACAATGAGCAGTTCTTC. It codes for CASSPGRGYSTYNEQFF. The chain has TRBV5-4 and TRBJ2-1; TRBD2 might be the D (7 bases). From germline, CDR1 is SGHNT and CDR2 YYREEE (reference sequence). Trimming took off 4 bases at V and 2 bases at J, with 19 bases between the two ends. The CDR3 sequence is 17 residues long.